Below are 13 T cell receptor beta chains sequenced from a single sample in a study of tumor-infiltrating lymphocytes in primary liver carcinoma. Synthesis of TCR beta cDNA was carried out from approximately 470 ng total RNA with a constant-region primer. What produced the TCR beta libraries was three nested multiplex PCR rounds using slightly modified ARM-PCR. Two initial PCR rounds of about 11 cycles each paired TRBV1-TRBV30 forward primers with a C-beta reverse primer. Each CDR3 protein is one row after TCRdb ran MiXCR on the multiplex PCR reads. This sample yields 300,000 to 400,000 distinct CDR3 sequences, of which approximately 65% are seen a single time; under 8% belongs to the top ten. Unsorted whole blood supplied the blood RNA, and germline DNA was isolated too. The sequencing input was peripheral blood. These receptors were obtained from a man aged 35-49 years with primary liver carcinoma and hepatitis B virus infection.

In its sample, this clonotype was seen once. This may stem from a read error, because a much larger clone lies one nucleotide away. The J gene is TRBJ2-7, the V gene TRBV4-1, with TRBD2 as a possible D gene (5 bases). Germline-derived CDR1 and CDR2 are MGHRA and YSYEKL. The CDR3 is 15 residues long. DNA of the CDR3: TGCGCCAGCAACCAAGATAGGACGACTACCTACGAGCAGTACTTC. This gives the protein CASNQDRTTTYEQYF.

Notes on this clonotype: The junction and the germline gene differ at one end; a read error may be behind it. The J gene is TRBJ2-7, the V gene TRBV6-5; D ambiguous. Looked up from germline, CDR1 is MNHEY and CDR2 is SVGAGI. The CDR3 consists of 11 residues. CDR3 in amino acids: CDSSDSYEQYF. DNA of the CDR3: TGTGACAGCAGCGACTCCTACGAGCAGTACTTC.

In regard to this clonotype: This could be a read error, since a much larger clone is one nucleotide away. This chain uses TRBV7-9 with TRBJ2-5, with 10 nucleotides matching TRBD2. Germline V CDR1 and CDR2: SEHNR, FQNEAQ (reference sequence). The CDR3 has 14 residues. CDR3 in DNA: TGTGCCAGCAGCCCAGGGCTAGCGGGAGAGACCCGGTACTTC. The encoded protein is CASSPGLAGETRYF.

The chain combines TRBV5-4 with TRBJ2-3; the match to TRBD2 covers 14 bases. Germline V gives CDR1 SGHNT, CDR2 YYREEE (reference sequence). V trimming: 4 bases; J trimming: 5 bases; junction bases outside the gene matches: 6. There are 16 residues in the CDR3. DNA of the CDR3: TGTGCCAGCAGCCCGGGACTAGCGGGAGTGGGAGATACGCAGTATTTT. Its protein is CASSPGLAGVGDTQYF. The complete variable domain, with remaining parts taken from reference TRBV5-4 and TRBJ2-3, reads ETGVTQSPTHLIKTRGQQVTLRCSSQSGHNTVSWYQQALGQGPQFIFQYYREEENGRGNFPPRFSGLQFPNYSSELNVNALELDDSALYLCASSPGLAGVGDTQYFGPGTRLTVL.

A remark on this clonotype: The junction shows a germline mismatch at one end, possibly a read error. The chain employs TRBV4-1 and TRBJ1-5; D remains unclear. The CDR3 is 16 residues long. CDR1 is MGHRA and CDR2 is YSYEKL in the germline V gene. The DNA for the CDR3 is TGCGCCAGCAGCCAAGTCCTGTCTAGCGTAAATCAGCCCCAGCATTTC. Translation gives CASSQVLSSVNQPQHF.

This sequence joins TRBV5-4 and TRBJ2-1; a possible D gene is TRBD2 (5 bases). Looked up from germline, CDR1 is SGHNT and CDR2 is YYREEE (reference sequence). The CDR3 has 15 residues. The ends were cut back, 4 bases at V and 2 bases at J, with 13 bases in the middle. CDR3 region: CASSPCAGTYNEQFF. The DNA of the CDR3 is TGTGCCAGCAGCCCCTGCGCGGGCACCTACAATGAGCAGTTCTTC.

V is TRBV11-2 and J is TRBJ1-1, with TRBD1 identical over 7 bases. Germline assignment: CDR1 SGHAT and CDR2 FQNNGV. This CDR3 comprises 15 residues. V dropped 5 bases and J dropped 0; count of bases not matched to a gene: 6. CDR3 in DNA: TGTGCCAGCAGCCCATCCAGGGGGTTGAACACTGAAGCTTTCTTT. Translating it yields CASSPSRGLNTEAFF.

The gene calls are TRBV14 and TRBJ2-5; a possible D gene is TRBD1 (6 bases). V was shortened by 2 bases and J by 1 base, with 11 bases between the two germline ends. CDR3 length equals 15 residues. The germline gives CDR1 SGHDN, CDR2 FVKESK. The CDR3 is CASSQLQGSQETQYF. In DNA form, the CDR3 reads TGTGCCAGCAGCCAATTACAGGGAAGCCAAGAGACCCAGTACTTC.

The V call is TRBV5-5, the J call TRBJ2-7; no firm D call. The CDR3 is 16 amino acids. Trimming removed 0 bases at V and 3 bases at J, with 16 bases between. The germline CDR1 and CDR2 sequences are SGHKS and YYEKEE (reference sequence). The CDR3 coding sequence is TGTGCCAGCAGCTTGGCACAGACCGAGGCGAACTACGAGCAGTACTTC. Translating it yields CASSLAQTEANYEQYF.

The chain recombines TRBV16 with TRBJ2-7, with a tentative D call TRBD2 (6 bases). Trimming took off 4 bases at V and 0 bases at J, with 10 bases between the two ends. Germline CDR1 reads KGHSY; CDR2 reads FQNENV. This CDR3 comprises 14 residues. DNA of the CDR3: TGTGCCAGCAGCCCGAGGGAGGTCTCCTACGAGCAGTACTTC. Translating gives CASSPREVSYEQYF. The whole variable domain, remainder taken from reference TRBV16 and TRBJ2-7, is GEEVAQTPKHLVRGEGQKAKLYCAPIKGHSYVFWYQQVLKNEFKFLISFQNENVFDETGMPKERFSAKCLPNSPCSLEIQATKLEDSAVYFCASSPREVSYEQYFGPGTRLTVT.

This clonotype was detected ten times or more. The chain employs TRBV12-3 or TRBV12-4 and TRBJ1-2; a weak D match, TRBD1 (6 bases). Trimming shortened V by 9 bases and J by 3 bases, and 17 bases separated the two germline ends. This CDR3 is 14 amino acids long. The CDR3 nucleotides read TGTGCCAGTTCCCGGGGGCAGAAGGACTATGGCTACACCTTC. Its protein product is CASSRGQKDYGYTF.

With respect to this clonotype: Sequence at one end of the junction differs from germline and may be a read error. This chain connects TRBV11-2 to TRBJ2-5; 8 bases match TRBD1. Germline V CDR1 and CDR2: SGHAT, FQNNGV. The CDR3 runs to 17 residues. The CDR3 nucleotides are TGTGCCAGCAGCTTAGAATCCCCGGGACAGGCAGGAGAGGCCCAGTACTTC. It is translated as CASSLESPGQAGEAQYF.

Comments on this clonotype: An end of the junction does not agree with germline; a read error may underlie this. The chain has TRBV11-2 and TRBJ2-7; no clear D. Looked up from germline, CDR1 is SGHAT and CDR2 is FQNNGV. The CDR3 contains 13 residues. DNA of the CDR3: TGTGCCAGTAGCTTAGGCAACAACTACAAGCAGTACTTC. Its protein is CASSLGNNYKQYF.